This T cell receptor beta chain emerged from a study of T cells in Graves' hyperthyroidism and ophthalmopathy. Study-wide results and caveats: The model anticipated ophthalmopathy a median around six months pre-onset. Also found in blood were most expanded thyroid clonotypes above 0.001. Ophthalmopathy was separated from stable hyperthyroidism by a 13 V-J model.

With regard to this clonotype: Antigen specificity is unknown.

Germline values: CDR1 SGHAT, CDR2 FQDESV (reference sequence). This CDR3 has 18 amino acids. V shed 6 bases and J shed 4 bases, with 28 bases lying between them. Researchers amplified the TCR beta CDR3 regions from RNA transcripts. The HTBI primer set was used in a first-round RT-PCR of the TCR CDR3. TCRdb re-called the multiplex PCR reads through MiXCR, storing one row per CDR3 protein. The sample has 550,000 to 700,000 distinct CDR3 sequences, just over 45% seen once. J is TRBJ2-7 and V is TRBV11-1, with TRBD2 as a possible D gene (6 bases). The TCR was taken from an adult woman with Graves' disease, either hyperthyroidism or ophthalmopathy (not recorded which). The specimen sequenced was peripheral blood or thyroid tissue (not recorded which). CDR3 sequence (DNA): TGTGCCAGCAGTCCTGACAGTCGACCCCTGGGAGGTCGGTACGAGCAGTACTTC. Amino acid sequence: CASSPDSRPLGGRYEQYF.